The clone carrying this TCR beta chain has just a few counts. The data originate from a study of blood T cells in healthy people across ages. Germline V gene data show CDR1 as SQVTM and CDR2 as ANQGSEA. The CDR3 covers 14 residues. Trimming pared 3 bases from V and 4 bases from J, leaving 12 bases between. Then a second PCR, running roughly 6 to 11 cycles, was carried out with a sample-barcoded 5' primer and a J-beta primer mix. Tags on each cDNA molecule came from a template-switch adaptor with 12 random nucleotides. Using its own MiXCR run on the 5' RACE reads, TCRdb lists one record per CDR3 protein. Of about 810,000 distinct CDR3 sequences in the sample, under 40% were seen once. Each donor's blood draw was 7.5 to 10 milliliters of peripheral blood.

The receptor was derived from a man between 18 and 29 years old in good health. The rearrangement uses TRBV29-1 and TRBJ2-2; tentatively, D is TRBD1 or TRBD2 (6 bases each). Sequencing was carried out using blood. The chain's CDR3 is CSVDRGLGTGELFF. CDR3 nucleotides: TGCAGCGTTGACCGGGGGCTCGGCACCGGGGAGCTGTTTTTT.